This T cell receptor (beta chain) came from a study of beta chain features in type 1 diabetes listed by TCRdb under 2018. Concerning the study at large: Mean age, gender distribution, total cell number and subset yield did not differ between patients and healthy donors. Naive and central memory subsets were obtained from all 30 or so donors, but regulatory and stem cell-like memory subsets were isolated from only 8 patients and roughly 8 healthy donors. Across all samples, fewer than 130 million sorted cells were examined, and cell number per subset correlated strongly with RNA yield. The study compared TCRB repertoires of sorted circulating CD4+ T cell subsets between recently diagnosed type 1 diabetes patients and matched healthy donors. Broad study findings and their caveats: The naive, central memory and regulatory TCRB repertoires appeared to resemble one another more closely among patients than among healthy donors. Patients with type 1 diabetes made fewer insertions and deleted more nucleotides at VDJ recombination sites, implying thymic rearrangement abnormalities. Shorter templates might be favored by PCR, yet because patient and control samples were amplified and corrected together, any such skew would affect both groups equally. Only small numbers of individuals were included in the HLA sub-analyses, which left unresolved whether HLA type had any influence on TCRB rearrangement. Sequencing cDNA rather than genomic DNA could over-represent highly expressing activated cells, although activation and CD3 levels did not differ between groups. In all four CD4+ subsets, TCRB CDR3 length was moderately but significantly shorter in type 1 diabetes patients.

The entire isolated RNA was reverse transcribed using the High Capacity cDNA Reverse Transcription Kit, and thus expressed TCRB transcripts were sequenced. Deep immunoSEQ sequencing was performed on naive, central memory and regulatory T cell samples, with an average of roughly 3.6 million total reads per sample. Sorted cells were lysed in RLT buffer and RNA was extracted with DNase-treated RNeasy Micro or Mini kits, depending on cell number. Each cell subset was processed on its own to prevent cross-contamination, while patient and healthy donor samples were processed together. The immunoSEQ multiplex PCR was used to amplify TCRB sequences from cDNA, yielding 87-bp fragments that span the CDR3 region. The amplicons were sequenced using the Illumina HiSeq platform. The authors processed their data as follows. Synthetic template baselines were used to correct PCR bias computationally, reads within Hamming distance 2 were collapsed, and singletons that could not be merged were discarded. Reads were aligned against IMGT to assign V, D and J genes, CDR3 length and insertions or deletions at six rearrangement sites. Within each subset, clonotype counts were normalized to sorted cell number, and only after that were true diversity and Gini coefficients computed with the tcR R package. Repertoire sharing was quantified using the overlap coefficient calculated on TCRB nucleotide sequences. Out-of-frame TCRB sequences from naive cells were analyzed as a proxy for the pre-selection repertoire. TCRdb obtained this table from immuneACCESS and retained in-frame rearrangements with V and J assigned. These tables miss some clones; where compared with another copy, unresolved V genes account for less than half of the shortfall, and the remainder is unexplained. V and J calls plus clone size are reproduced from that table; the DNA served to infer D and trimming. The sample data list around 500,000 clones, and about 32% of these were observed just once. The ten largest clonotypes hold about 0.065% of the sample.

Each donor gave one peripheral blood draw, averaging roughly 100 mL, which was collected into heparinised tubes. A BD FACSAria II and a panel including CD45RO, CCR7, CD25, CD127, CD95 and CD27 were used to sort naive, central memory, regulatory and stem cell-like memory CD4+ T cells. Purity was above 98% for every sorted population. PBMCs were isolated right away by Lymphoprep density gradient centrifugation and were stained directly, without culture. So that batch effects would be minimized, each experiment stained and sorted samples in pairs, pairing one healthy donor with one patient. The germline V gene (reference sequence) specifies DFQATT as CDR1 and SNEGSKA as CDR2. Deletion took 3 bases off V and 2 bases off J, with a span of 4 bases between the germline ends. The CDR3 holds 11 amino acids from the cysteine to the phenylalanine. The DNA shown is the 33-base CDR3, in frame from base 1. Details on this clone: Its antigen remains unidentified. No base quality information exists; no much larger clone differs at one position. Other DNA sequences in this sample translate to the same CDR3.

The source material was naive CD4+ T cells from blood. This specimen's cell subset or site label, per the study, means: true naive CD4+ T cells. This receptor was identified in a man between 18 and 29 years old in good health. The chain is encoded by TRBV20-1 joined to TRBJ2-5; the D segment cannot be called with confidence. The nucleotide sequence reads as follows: TGCAGTGCTAGGGGACAAGAGACCCAGTACTTC. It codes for CSARGQETQYF.